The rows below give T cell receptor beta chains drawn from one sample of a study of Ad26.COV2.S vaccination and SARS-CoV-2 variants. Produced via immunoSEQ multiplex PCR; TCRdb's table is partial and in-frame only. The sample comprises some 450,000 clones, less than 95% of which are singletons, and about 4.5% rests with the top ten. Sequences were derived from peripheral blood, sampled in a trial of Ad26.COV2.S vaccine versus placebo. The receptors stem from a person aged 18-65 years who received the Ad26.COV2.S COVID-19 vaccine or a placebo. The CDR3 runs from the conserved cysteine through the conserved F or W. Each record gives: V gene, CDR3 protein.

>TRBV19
CASSTRTEPRNNEQFF
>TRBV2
CASSEEGLLGRLTYTDTQYF
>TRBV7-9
CASSSPLKRDSEQYF
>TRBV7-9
CASSLTGNTGELFF
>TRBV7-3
CASSQSGTSADTQYF
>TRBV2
CASSESRGGGGLSF
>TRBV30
CAWSEGWREEWDEQFF
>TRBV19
CASSRQVALDIQYF
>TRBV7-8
CASSFGTASYEQYF
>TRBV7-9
CASSLGTGTINQPQHF
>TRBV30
CASIPSPGAFF
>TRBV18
CASSPGTGKYEQYF
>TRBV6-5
CASSLSGTYYEQYF
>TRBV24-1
CATSDPGREPVYGYTF
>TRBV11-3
CASSLGSSYEQYF
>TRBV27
CASSIGRSWINTQYF
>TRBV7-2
CASSPIVQVSEAFF
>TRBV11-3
CASSPGGEETQYF
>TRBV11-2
CASNPRRGPTDTQYF
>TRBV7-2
CASSLDWGDTQYF
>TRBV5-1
CASSRMRTGAAPANYGYTF
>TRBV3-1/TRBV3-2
CASSLQGSEETQYF